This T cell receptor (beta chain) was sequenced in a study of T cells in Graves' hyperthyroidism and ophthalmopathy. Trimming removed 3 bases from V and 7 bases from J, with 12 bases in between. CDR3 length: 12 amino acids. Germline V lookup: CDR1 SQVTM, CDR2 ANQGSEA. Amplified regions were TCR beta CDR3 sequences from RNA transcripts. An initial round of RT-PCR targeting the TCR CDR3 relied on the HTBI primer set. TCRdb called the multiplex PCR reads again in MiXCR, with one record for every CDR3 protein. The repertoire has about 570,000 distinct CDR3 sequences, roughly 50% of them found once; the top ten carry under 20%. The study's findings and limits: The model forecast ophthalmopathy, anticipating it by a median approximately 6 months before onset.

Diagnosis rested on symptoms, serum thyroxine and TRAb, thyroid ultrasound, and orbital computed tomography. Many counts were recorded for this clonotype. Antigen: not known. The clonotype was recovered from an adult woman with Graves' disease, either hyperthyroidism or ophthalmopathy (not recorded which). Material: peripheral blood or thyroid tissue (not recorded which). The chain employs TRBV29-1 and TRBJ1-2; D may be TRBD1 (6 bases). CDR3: CSVDRGTGGYTF. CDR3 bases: TGCAGCGTTGACAGGGGAACGGGTGGCTACACCTTC. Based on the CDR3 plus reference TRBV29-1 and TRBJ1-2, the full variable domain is SAVISQKPSRDICQRGTSLTIQCQVDSQVTMMFWYRQQPGQSLTLIATANQGSEATYESGFVIDKFPISRPNLTFSTLTVSNMSPEDSSIYLCSVDRGTGGYTFGSGTRLTVV.